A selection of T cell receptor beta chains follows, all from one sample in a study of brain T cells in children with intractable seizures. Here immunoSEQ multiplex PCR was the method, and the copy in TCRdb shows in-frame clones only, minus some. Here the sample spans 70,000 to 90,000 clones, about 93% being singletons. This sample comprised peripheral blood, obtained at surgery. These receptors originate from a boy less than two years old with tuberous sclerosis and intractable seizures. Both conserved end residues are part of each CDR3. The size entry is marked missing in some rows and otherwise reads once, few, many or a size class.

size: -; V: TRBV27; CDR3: CASSTHWGREGSPLHF
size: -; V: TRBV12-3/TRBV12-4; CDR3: CASSPGLAGLQFF
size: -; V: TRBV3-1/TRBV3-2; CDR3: CASSQGFQSLSNTGELFF
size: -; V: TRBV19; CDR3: CASKGDSSYEQYF
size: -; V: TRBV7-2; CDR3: CASSARGGTNEQFF
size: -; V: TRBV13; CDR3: CASSLRGTGETQYF
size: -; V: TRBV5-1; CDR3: CASSLEGEAYTDTQYF
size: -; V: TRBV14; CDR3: CASSQRRDLAYEQYF
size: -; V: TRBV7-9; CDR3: CASSLGTGPASRNEQYF
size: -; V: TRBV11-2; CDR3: CASSWGSPSGRSAGYTF
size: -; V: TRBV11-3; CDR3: CASSLYLGNLNTEAFF
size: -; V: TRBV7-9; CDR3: CASSKPENTEAFF
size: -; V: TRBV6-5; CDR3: CASSYGTSSTGELFF
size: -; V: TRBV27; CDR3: CASSSPMGGTYEQYF
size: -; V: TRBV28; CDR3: CASSHPWGEKLFF
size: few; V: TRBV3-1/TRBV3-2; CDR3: CASSPLRGGANVLTF